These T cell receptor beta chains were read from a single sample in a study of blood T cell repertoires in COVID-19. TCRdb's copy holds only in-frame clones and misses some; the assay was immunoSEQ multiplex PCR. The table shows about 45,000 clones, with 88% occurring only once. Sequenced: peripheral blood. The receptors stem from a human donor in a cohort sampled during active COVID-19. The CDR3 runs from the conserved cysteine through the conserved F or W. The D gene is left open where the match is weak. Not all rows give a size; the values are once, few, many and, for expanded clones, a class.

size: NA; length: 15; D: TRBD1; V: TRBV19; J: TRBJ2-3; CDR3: CASSSGTGVADTQYF; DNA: TGTGCCAGTAGTTCCGGGACAGGGGTCGCAGATACGCAGTATTTT
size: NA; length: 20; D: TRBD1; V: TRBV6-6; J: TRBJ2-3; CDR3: CASSRLVGQGPFLNTDTQYF; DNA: TGTGCCAGCAGCCGCCTGGTCGGACAGGGACCATTTTTGAACACAGATACGCAGTATTTT
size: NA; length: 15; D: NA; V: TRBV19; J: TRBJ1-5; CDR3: CASSPGKTSNQPQHF; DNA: TGTGCCAGTAGCCCGGGGAAAACTAGCAATCAGCCCCAGCATTTT
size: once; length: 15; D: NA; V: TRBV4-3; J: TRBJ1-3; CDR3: CASSPGGDTGNTIYF; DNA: TGCGCCAGCAGCCCTGGGGGCGATACTGGAAACACCATATATTTT
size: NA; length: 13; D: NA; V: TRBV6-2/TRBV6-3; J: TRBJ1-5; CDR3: CASSYSSNQPQHF; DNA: TGTGCCAGCAGTTACTCATCAAATCAGCCCCAGCATTTT
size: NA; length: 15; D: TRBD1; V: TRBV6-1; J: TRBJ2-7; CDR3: CASSEAWTGAYEQYF; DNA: TGTGCCAGCAGTGAAGCGTGGACAGGGGCCTACGAGCAGTACTTC
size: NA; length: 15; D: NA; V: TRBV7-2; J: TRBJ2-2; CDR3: CASSLGAANTGELFF; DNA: TGTGCCAGCAGCTTAGGGGCAGCGAACACCGGGGAGCTGTTTTTT
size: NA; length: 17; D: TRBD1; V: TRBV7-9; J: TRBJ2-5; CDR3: CASSSPRWTGGAETQYF; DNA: TGTGCCAGCAGCTCCCCACGTTGGACAGGGGGCGCAGAGACCCAGTACTTC
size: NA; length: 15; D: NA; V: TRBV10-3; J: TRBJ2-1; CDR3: CAISEREQGWSEQFF; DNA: TGTGCCATCAGTGAGAGGGAACAGGGTTGGAGTGAGCAGTTCTTC
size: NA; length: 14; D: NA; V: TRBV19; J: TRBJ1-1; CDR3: CASSRTDMNTEAFF; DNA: TGTGCCAGTAGCAGGACAGATATGAACACTGAAGCTTTCTTT
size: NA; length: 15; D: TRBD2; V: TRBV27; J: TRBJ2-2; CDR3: CASSLGTSSTGELFF; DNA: TGTGCCAGCAGTTTAGGGACTAGCAGTACCGGGGAGCTGTTTTTT
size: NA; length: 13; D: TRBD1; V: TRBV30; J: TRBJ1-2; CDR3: CAWTGGTNYGYTF; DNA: TGTGCCTGGACAGGGGGAACTAACTATGGCTACACCTTC
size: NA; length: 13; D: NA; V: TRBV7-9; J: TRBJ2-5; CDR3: CASSLSGIETQYF; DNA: TGTGCCAGCAGCTTATCAGGGATAGAGACCCAGTACTTC
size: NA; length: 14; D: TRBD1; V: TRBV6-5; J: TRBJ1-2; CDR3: CASRDSSTVHGYTF; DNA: TGTGCCAGTAGGGACAGCTCGACGGTTCATGGCTACACCTTC
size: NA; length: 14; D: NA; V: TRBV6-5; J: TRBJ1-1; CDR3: CASAVGGVGTEAFF; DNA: TGTGCCAGTGCGGTCGGGGGAGTGGGCACTGAAGCTTTCTTT
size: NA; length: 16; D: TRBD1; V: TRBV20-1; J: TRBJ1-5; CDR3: CSASRTGTGDNQPQHF; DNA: TGCAGTGCTAGTCGCACCGGGACAGGGGACAATCAGCCCCAGCATTTT
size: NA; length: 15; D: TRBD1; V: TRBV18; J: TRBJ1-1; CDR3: CASSPAGQGNTEAFF; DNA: TGTGCCAGCTCACCAGCAGGACAGGGGAACACTGAAGCTTTCTTT
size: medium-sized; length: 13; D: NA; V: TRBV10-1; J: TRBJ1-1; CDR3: CASRDSGNTEAFF; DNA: TGCGCCAGCAGGGACAGCGGGAACACTGAAGCTTTCTTT
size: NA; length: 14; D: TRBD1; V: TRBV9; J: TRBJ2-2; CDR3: CASSALQGAGELFF; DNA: TGTGCCAGCAGCGCCTTACAGGGGGCCGGGGAGCTGTTTTTT